A single sample is the source of the 21 T cell receptor beta chains below, sequenced in a study of CD8+ T cells in alopecia areata. Sequencing used cDNA as its template, made by extracting RNA and reverse transcribing it. Some clones are missing from TCRdb's copy, which holds only in-frame ones; the method was immunoSEQ multiplex PCR. The sample includes 3,500 to 5,000 clones, 68% seen only once; the top ten take roughly 21%. The sample taken for sequencing was skin. Every receptor here comes from a human donor in good health.

The chain is built from TRBV6-1 and TRBJ2-2; D is unresolved. The CDR3 runs 15 residues. The germline gives CDR1 MNHNS, CDR2 SASEGT. With 5 bases removed from V and 3 bases from J, the gap between germline ends came to 13 bases. The CDR3 DNA sequence: TGTGCCAGCAGTTGGGCTCAAGTTGACACCGGGGAGCTGTTTTTT. This gives the protein CASSWAQVDTGELFF.

This chain uses TRBV5-1 with TRBJ1-2; D is possibly TRBD1 (6 bases). Looked up from germline, CDR1 is SGHRS and CDR2 is YFSETQ. The CDR3 runs to 16 residues. V gave up 0 bases and J gave up 0 bases, with 12 bases separating them. CDR3 in DNA: TGCGCCAGCAGCTTGGACTACAGGGCAACTAACTATGGCTACACCTTC. Its protein product is CASSLDYRATNYGYTF.

This CDR3 reads CASSYSTGYTF. DNA for the CDR3: TGTGCCAGCAGTTACTCTACCGGCTACACCTTC. The genes are TRBV6-6 and TRBJ1-2; D is uncertain. The CDR3 sequence is 11 residues long. Germline-derived CDR1 and CDR2 are MNHNY and SVGAGI (reference sequence). V gave up 0 bases and J gave up 8 bases, with 4 bases separating them.

This chain uses TRBV5-6 with TRBJ2-1; 8 nucleotides line up with TRBD1. Trimming took 0 bases from V and 2 from J; bases not matched to a gene: 13. CDR1 and CDR2 (germline): SGHDT, YYEEEE. The CDR3 is 19 residues long. The chain's CDR3 is CASSLAAGTGVSTYNEQFF. The CDR3 bases are TGTGCCAGCAGCTTGGCCGCCGGGACAGGAGTCAGCACCTACAATGAGCAGTTCTTC. Variable domain in full (rest from reference TRBV5-6 and TRBJ2-1): DAGVTQSPTHLIKTRGQQVTLRCSPKSGHDTVSWYQQALGQGPQFIFQYYEEEERQRGNFPDRFSGHQFPNYSSELNVNALLLGDSALYLCASSLAAGTGVSTYNEQFFGPGTRLTVL.

This clone was detected a few times. The chain carries TRBV7-9 and TRBJ2-7; 13 nucleotides align to TRBD2. The V segment lost 1 base and the J segment 5 bases; nucleotides outside the gene matches: 8. The CDR3 runs to 17 residues. Germline-derived CDR1 and CDR2 are SEHNR and FQNEAQ (reference sequence). The chain's CDR3 is CASSLGGLAGSANEQYF. In DNA form, the CDR3 reads TGTGCCAGCAGCTTAGGGGGACTAGCGGGGTCCGCGAACGAGCAGTACTTC. Full variable domain (rest looked up from reference TRBV7-9 and TRBJ2-7): DTGVSQNPRHKITKRGQNVTFRCDPISEHNRLYWYRQTLGQGPEFLTYFQNEAQLEKSRLLSDRFSAERPKGSFSTLEIQRTEQGDSAMYLCASSLGGLAGSANEQYFGPGTRLTVT.

In its sample, this clone was seen a few times. The rearrangement uses TRBV29-1 and TRBJ1-1, with 8 positions matching TRBD1. V lost 4 bases and J lost 3; bases outside the gene matches: 7. The CDR3 spans 14 residues. The germline V gene has CDR1 SQVTM and CDR2 ANQGSEA. The CDR3 DNA follows: TGCAGCGTTGGAGACAGGGGTCCTGACACTGAAGCTTTCTTT. The encoded protein is CSVGDRGPDTEAFF.

The chain is built from TRBV11-2 and TRBJ1-1, with D possibly TRBD1 on 5 matching bases. The length of the CDR3 is 15 residues. The germline gives CDR1 SGHAT, CDR2 FQNNGV. Trimming removed 4 bases at V and 3 bases at J, with 15 bases between. CDR3 nucleotide sequence: TGTGCCAGCAGCTCTCCCCTCGGGGGATACACTGAAGCTTTCTTT. It yields the protein CASSSPLGGYTEAFF.

The V gene is TRBV4-1, the J gene TRBJ2-3; D ambiguous. In germline, CDR1 is MGHRA, CDR2 YSYEKL. The CDR3 loop spans 16 amino acids. V was cut by 6 bases and J by 0 bases, with 16 bases left in between. CDR3 sequence: CASSRPRAWSTDTQYF. CDR3 sequence (DNA): TGCGCCAGCAGTCGTCCCCGGGCATGGAGCACAGATACGCAGTATTTT.

This clone showed up just once. The chain links TRBV2 to TRBJ2-7; 7 nucleotides agree with TRBD1. The CDR3 has 14 residues. The germline CDR1 and CDR2 sequences are SNHLY and FYNNEI. The ends lost 2 bases at V and 1 base at J; junction bases unmatched: 2. CDR3 in amino acids: CASSERGPSYEQYF. The CDR3 bases are TGTGCCAGCAGTGAAAGGGGGCCATCCTACGAGCAGTACTTC.

This clone turned up a few times. The chain employs TRBV11-1 and TRBJ2-2; 8 nucleotides match TRBD1. Trimming cost V 6 bases and J 5 bases; bases outside gene matches: 14. The germline CDR1 and CDR2 sequences are SGHAT and FQDESV (reference sequence). The CDR3 spans 17 residues. This CDR3 is CASSHGTGQVWTGELFF. In DNA form, the CDR3 reads TGTGCCAGCAGTCACGGGACAGGCCAAGTTTGGACCGGGGAGCTGTTTTTT.

There are a few counts of this clone. The chain carries TRBV5-4 and TRBJ2-5; perhaps TRBD2 as D (6 bases). Trimming pared 4 bases from V and 1 base from J, leaving 17 bases between. This CDR3 region has 16 residues. From germline, CDR1 is SGHNT and CDR2 YYREEE (reference sequence). CDR3 sequence: CASSPGSGASQETQYF. The DNA for the CDR3 is TGTGCCAGCAGCCCCGGTAGCGGCGCAAGCCAAGAGACCCAGTACTTC.

The gene calls are TRBV29-1 and TRBJ2-2; 9 positions match TRBD2. CDR1 and CDR2 from the germline V gene are SQVTM and ANQGSEA. V trimming: 8 bases; J trimming: 5 bases; junction bases outside the gene matches: 6. The CDR3 contains 13 residues. The CDR3 sequence: CSLRAGGTGELFF. For the CDR3, the DNA is TGCAGCCTCCGAGCGGGAGGTACCGGGGAGCTGTTTTTT.

The chain uses TRBV6-6 and TRBJ2-7, with D maybe TRBD1 (6 bases). Germline V gene sequence: CDR1 MNHNY, CDR2 SVGAGI (reference sequence). The CDR3 spans 12 residues. V dropped 6 bases and J dropped 6 bases, with 12 bases sitting between them. The CDR3 region is CASSSTGIEQYF. CDR3 nucleotides: TGTGCCAGCAGCTCCACAGGGATCGAGCAGTACTTC.

The CDR3 loop is CASSEPGLATYEQYF. For the CDR3, the DNA is TGCGCCAGCAGTGAACCGGGACTAGCGACTTACGAGCAGTACTTC. The chain combines TRBV10-2 with TRBJ2-5; 10 nucleotides match TRBD2. The J call is doubtful: the DNA matches TRBJ2-7 better. Germline loops: CDR1 WSHSY, CDR2 SAAADI. The CDR3 is 15 residues long.

This clone showed up just once. The chain uses TRBV27 and TRBJ1-1; D remains unclear. Trimming took 5 bases from V and 1 from J, leaving 11 bases between them. This CDR3 spans 14 amino acids. Germline CDR1 MNHEY, CDR2 SMNVEV (reference sequence). This CDR3 is CASSPLGANTEAFF. The CDR3 coding sequence is TGTGCCAGCAGTCCCCTGGGTGCGAACACTGAAGCTTTCTTT.

The gene calls are TRBV5-5 and TRBJ1-1; D may be TRBD1 (5 bases). Germline V gene data show CDR1 as SGHKS and CDR2 as YYEKEE (reference sequence). Trimming removed 1 base at V and 5 bases at J, with 18 bases between. This CDR3 spans 16 amino acids. CDR3 nucleotides: TGTGCCAGCAGCTTGCGCGTCCTTCTCAGGGAGACTGAAGCTTTCTTT. Translated: CASSLRVLLRETEAFF.

The chain has TRBV11-2 and TRBJ1-1; weak D call: TRBD1 (5 bases). V gave up 5 bases and J gave up 5 bases, with 12 bases separating them. Germline values: CDR1 SGHAT, CDR2 FQNNGV. CDR3 length: 13 amino acids. The CDR3 region is CASSPDGGTEAFF. The CDR3 region has the DNA TGTGCCAGCAGCCCCGACGGGGGAACTGAAGCTTTCTTT.

The chain combines TRBV4-2 with TRBJ2-3; TRBD2 is a possible D gene (5 bases). CDR1 is LGHNA, CDR2 YNFKEQ, per germline. The V and J ends lost 0 bases and 4 bases respectively, with 14 bases between them. The CDR3 sequence is 16 residues long. Written as DNA, the CDR3 is TGTGCCAGCAGCCAAGATCGAGGGAGCGGCCCAGATACGCAGTATTTT. Translating gives CASSQDRGSGPDTQYF.

The chain links TRBV28 to TRBJ1-2; perhaps TRBD1 as D (6 bases). V lost 5 bases and J 8 bases, leaving 15 bases between the germline ends. The germline V gene encodes CDR1 MDHEN and CDR2 SYDVKM. The CDR3 consists of 13 residues. CDR3 in DNA: TGTGCCAGCAGTACGACCAACGGGGGCGGCTACACCTTC. This codes for CASSTTNGGGYTF.

The rearrangement links TRBV27 to TRBJ1-3, with a possible D match to TRBD1 (5 bases). V was cut by 6 bases and J by 4 bases, with 16 bases left in between. The germline V gene has CDR1 MNHEY and CDR2 SMNVEV (reference sequence). CDR3 length equals 15 residues. The CDR3 DNA is TGTGCCAGCAGCGCGCTGGGGACGGGAGGAAACACCATATATTTT. Protein: CASSALGTGGNTIYF.

The chain uses TRBV29-1 and TRBJ2-7, with unresolved D. Germline lookup yields CDR1 SQVTM and CDR2 ANQGSEA. V was clipped by 8 bases and J by 6 bases, with 17 bases between them. There are 12 residues in the CDR3. The CDR3 protein is CSIRPRPGEQYF. The CDR3 bases are TGCAGCATACGACCGAGGCCTGGCGAGCAGTACTTC.